One and the same sample provided the 17 T cell receptor beta chains below, sequenced in a study of OX40 agonist ivuxolimab in advanced cancers. Measured with immunoSEQ multiplex PCR; TCRdb has only the in-frame clones, and not every one. There are approximately 120,000 clones in the sample; around 90% occur only once, and 0.7% to 0.9% lies in the top ten. The input for sequencing was CD4+ or CD8+ T cells sorted from blood, taken in a trial of the OX40 agonist ivuxolimab. The source is an adult with an advanced solid tumor such as melanoma, head and neck, liver or kidney cancer.

This clone came up once. This chain connects TRBV28 to TRBJ2-7; D is perhaps TRBD1 (5 bases). This CDR3 has 15 residues. Per the germline V gene, CDR1 is MDHEN and CDR2 is SYDVKM. V was shortened by 6 bases and J by 0 bases, with 15 bases between the two germline ends. In DNA form, the CDR3 reads TGTGCCAGCAGGGACGACAGACCAAACTCCTACGAGCAGTACTTC. It codes for CASRDDRPNSYEQYF.

The chain employs TRBV11-2 and TRBJ1-1, with D possibly matching TRBD1 (6 bases). The CDR3 is 15 residues long. Germline CDR1 reads SGHAT; CDR2 reads FQNNGV. Between the trimmed V and J ends, which lost 5 bases and 0 bases, there was a span of 13 bases. This CDR3 reads CASSQGGVMNTEAFF. The CDR3 DNA follows: TGTGCCAGCAGCCAAGGGGGGGTAATGAACACTGAAGCTTTCTTT.

The chain uses TRBV5-4 and TRBJ2-3; 10 nucleotides align to TRBD1. V trimming: 2 bases; J trimming: 5 bases; junction bases outside the gene matches: 5. The germline V gene encodes CDR1 SGHNT and CDR2 YYREEE (reference sequence). The CDR3 is 15 residues long. CDR3 amino acids: CASSFDRGRVDTQYF. CDR3 DNA: TGTGCCAGCAGCTTCGACAGGGGGCGGGTAGATACGCAGTATTTT.

The V gene is TRBV7-2, the J gene TRBJ2-1; the match to TRBD2 covers 7 bases. The J segment lost 3 bases and the V segment lost 7 bases, leaving 6 bases of the junction unmatched. Germline assignment: CDR1 SGHTA and CDR2 FQGNSA. This CDR3 is built from 14 residues. The CDR3 loop reads CASTVLADYNEQFF. CDR3 bases: TGTGCCAGCACCGTTCTAGCGGACTACAATGAGCAGTTCTTC.

Note on this clone: Other nucleotide sequences in the sample specify the same CDR3. The rearrangement joins TRBV18 to TRBJ1-3, with TRBD1 as a possible D gene (6 bases). Germline V lookup: CDR1 KGHSH, CDR2 LQKENI. V gave up 3 bases and J gave up 4 bases, with 10 bases separating them. The CDR3 runs to 14 residues. CDR3 loop: CASSPQGSGNTIYF. The CDR3, as DNA: TGTGCCAGCTCACCCCAGGGGTCCGGAAACACCATATATTTT.

V gene TRBV7-2 combines with J gene TRBJ2-1; 8 nucleotides line up with TRBD2. With 3 bases clipped from V and 10 bases from J, the junction kept 14 bases outside the gene matches. Germline CDR1 SGHTA, CDR2 FQGNSA. This CDR3 has 16 residues. Here the CDR3 DNA reads TGTGCCAGCAGCTTCCCTCGGAGCGGGAGAGCGTCCGAGCAGTTCTTC. As protein: CASSFPRSGRASEQFF. Filled out from reference TRBV7-2 and TRBJ2-1, the complete variable domain reads GAGVSQSPSNKVTEKGKDVELRCDPISGHTALYWYRQSLGQGLEFLIYFQGNSAPDKSGLPSDRFSAERTGGSVSTLTIQRTQQEDSAVYLCASSFPRSGRASEQFFGPGTRLTVL.

The chain carries TRBV6-1 and TRBJ2-2; D ambiguous. Germline loops: CDR1 MNHNS, CDR2 SASEGT. V lost 3 bases and J lost 6, with 11 bases in between. The CDR3 contains 14 residues. CDR3 DNA sequence: TGTGCCAGCAGTGAGCTACCGGGCGCCGGGGAGCTGTTTTTT. Its protein is CASSELPGAGELFF.

V gene TRBV2 combines with J gene TRBJ1-3; the D is unclear. Germline assignment: CDR1 SNHLY and CDR2 FYNNEI. V was pared by 7 bases and J by 2 bases, with 12 bases between. This CDR3 comprises 14 residues. The DNA for the CDR3 is TGTGCCAGCAAAAAGGAAAACGCTGGAAACACCATATATTTT. It translates to CASKKENAGNTIYF.

The chain has TRBV28 and TRBJ1-1; 9 bases line up with TRBD1. With V trimmed by 6 bases and J by 6 bases, 11 bases remained unmatched. The V gene's germline CDR1 is MDHEN and CDR2 SYDVKM. The CDR3 spans 15 residues. CDR3 in DNA: TGTGCCAGCAGGAGGGGGACAGGGTTTCGGTCTGAAGCTTTCTTT. It specifies CASRRGTGFRSEAFF. The whole variable domain, filled in from reference TRBV28 and TRBJ1-1, reads DVKVTQSSRYLVKRTGEKVFLECVQDMDHENMFWYRQDPGLGLRLIYFSYDVKMKEKGDIPEGYSVSREKKERFSLILESASTNQTSMYLCASRRGTGFRSEAFFGQGTRLTVV.

The V and J genes are TRBV7-6 and TRBJ2-3, with D possibly called TRBD1 or TRBD2 (5 bases each). With 5 bases removed from V and 8 bases from J, the gap between germline ends came to 14 bases. CDR1 is SGHVS and CDR2 is FNYEAQ in the germline V gene. The CDR3 loop spans 13 amino acids. CDR3 region: CASSLQGEGTQYF. CDR3 nucleotide sequence: TGTGCCAGCAGCCTGCAGGGTGAGGGTACGCAGTATTTT.

The chain employs TRBV9 and TRBJ1-2, with D hard to call. This CDR3 region has 14 residues. Germline lookup yields CDR1 SGDLS and CDR2 YYNGEE. V was cut by 0 bases and J by 2 bases, with 8 bases left in between. The CDR3 sequence: CASSVGRPNYGYTF. CDR3 DNA: TGTGCCAGCAGCGTAGGGAGGCCCAACTATGGCTACACCTTC.

The J gene is TRBJ1-4, the V gene TRBV19, with 8 bases lining up with TRBD1. Germline V gives CDR1 LNHDA, CDR2 SQIVND (reference sequence). The J segment lost 2 bases and the V segment lost 8 bases, leaving 10 bases of the junction unmatched. This CDR3 has 16 amino acids. The CDR3 bases are TGTGCCAGTTCCGTAGACAGGGGAACTACTAATGAAAAACTGTTTTTT. Its translation: CASSVDRGTTNEKLFF. The complete variable domain, with remaining parts taken from reference TRBV19 and TRBJ1-4, reads DGGITQSPKYLFRKEGQNVTLSCEQNLNHDAMYWYRQDPGQGLRLIYYSQIVNDFQKGDIAEGYSVSREKKESFPLTVTSAQKNPTAFYLCASSVDRGTTNEKLFFGSGTQLSVL.

The V and J genes are TRBV9 and TRBJ2-2; TRBD1 aligns across 8 bases. Looked up from germline, CDR1 is SGDLS and CDR2 is YYNGEE. The CDR3 sequence is 19 residues long. With 3 bases clipped from V and 3 bases from J, the junction kept 16 bases outside the gene matches. CDR3 loop: CASSERVVWTGHDTGELFF. The CDR3 DNA follows: TGTGCCAGCAGCGAGAGGGTCGTGTGGACAGGGCATGACACCGGGGAGCTGTTTTTT.

The CDR3 sequence: CASSLTPGHEAFF. The CDR3 DNA reads TGTGCCAGCAGTTTAACCCCGGGCCATGAAGCTTTCTTT. The chain recombines TRBV6-1 with TRBJ1-1; no firm D call. Deletions cut 5 bases from V and 7 bases from J, with 14 bases between. CDR1 and CDR2 from the germline V gene are MNHNS and SASEGT. The CDR3 loop spans 13 amino acids.

This chain links TRBV28 with TRBJ2-3, with TRBD2 matching over 16 bases. This CDR3 is 15 amino acids long. The trim removed 8 bases at V and 5 bases at J, leaving 4 bases unmatched. CDR1 is MDHEN, CDR2 SYDVKM, per germline. The CDR3 loop reads CASGTSGRDLDTQYF. The CDR3 DNA sequence: TGTGCCAGCGGGACTAGCGGGAGGGACCTAGATACGCAGTATTTT.

The chain uses TRBV27 and TRBJ1-4; D is ambiguous. The CDR3 is made up of 15 amino acids. Trimming stripped 3 bases from V and 7 bases from J, with 15 bases between. The germline V gene encodes CDR1 MNHEY and CDR2 SMNVEV (reference sequence). CDR3: CASSLDWRGIEKLFF. The CDR3 DNA reads TGTGCCAGCAGTTTGGACTGGCGCGGTATTGAAAAACTGTTTTTT.

V is TRBV7-2 and J is TRBJ2-1; D is ambiguous. Trimming stripped 5 bases from V and 6 bases from J, with 26 bases between. This CDR3 has 18 residues. Germline V gene data show CDR1 as SGHTA and CDR2 as FQGNSA. The CDR3 region has the DNA TGTGCCAGCAGCCTCGGCCACCCGAGGCAGGCCGGATTCAATGAGCAGTTCTTC. This gives the protein CASSLGHPRQAGFNEQFF.